This T cell receptor beta chain was observed in a study of T cells in Graves' hyperthyroidism and ophthalmopathy. Study-wide context: The authors collected peripheral blood at initial diagnosis, before any treatment. Study-level findings and limits: In the analysis, a 13 V-J model separated ophthalmopathy from stable hyperthyroidism.

This clonotype was seen ten or more times. Its antigen is unknown. This CDR3 has 14 residues. Germline CDR1 reads DFQATT; CDR2 reads SNEGSKA (reference sequence). After removal of 3 bases from V and 4 bases from J, the junction contained 8 bases not matched to a gene. There were TCR beta CDR3 regions amplified from RNA transcripts. A first-round RT-PCR of the TCR CDR3 used the HTBI primer set. TCRdb re-analysed the multiplex PCR reads in MiXCR, keeping a single row per CDR3 protein. There are hundreds of thousands of distinct CDR3 sequences in the sample; approximately 19% occur only once, and 3.7% lies in the top ten. Across 18 months, stable Graves' hyperthyroidism was marked by no progression to ophthalmopathy. Diagnoses were established using clinical symptoms, serum thyroxine and TRAb, thyroid ultrasound and orbital computed tomography.

This receptor was taken from a woman aged 18-29 years with Graves' hyperthyroidism. The sequenced sample was blood. The J gene is TRBJ2-7, the V gene TRBV20-1, with 8 bases identical to TRBD1. The CDR3 DNA reads TGCAGTGCTAGTCGGTCAGGGGGCAATTACGAGCAGTACTTC. It is translated as CSASRSGGNYEQYF.